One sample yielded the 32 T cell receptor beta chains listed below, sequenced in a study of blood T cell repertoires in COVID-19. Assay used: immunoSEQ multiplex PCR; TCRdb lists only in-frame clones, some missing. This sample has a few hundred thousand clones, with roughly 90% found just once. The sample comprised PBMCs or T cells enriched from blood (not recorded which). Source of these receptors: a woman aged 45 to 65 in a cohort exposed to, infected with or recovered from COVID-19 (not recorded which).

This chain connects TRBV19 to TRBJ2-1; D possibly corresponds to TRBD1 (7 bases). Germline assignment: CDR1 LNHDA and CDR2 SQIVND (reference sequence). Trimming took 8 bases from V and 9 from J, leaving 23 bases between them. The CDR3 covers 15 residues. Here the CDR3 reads CASSPAPNRGGEQFF. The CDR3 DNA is TGTGCCAGTTCCCCAGCACCGAACAGGGGAGGTGAGCAGTTCTTC.

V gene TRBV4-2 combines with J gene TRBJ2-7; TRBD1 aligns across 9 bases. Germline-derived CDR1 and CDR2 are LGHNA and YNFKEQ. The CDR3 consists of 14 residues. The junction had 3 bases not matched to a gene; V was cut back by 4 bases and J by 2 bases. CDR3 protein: CASSLGTGTYEQYF. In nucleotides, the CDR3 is TGTGCCAGCAGCCTCGGGACAGGGACCTACGAGCAGTACTTC.

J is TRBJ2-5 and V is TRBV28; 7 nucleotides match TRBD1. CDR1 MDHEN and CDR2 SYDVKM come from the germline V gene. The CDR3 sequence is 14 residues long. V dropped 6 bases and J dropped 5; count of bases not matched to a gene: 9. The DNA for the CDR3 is TGTGCCAGCAGACCCGCCCTGACAGGGGAGACCCAGTACTTC. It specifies CASRPALTGETQYF.

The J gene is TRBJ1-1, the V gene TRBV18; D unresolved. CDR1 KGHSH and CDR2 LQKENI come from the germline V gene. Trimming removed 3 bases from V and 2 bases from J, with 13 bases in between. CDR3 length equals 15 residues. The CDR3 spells CASSPPVKLNTEAFF. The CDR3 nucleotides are TGTGCCAGCTCACCGCCCGTGAAACTAAACACTGAAGCTTTCTTT.

The CDR3 nucleotides are TGTGCCAGCAGCACGACTAGCGGGGCATCGACCGGGGAGCTGTTTTTT. Its translation: CASSTTSGASTGELFF. The V call is TRBV9, the J call TRBJ2-2; 11 positions agree with TRBD2. CDR1 and CDR2 from the germline V gene are SGDLS and YYNGEE. The trim removed 4 bases at V and 5 bases at J, leaving 7 bases unmatched. CDR3 length equals 16 residues.

The CDR3 is CASSQDWRGQETQYF. The CDR3 bases are TGTGCCAGCAGCCAAGATTGGCGGGGGCAAGAGACCCAGTACTTC. V gene TRBV4-2 combines with J gene TRBJ2-5, with 7 nucleotides matching TRBD2. CDR3 length equals 15 residues. Germline loops: CDR1 LGHNA, CDR2 YNFKEQ. After removal of 0 bases from V and 2 bases from J, the junction contained 3 bases not matched to a gene.

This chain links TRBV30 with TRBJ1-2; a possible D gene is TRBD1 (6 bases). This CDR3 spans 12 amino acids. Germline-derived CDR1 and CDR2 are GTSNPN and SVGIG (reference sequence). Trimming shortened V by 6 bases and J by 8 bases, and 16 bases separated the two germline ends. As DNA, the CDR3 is TGTGCCTGTCGGAGGACAGAGAGGGGCTACACCTTC. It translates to CACRRTERGYTF.

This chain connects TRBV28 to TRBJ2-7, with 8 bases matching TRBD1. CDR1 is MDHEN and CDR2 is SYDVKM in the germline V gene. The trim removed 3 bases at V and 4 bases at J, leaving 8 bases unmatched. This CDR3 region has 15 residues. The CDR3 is CASSLSRDRIYEQYF. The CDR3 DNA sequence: TGTGCCAGCAGTTTGTCTCGGGACAGGATTTACGAGCAGTACTTC.

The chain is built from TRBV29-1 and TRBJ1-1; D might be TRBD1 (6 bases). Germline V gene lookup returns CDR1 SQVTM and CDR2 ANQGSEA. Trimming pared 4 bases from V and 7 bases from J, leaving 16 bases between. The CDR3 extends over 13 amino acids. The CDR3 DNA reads TGCAGCGTTGGACAAGGGGGTCCGGTTGAAGCTTTCTTT. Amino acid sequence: CSVGQGGPVEAFF.

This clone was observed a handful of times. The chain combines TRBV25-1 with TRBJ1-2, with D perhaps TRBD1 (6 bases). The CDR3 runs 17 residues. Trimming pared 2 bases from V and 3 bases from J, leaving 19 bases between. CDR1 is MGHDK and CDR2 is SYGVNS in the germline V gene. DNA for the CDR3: TGTGCCAGCAGTGAACGAGTGGGGGCCGGACGGTACTATGGCTACACCTTC. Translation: CASSERVGAGRYYGYTF.

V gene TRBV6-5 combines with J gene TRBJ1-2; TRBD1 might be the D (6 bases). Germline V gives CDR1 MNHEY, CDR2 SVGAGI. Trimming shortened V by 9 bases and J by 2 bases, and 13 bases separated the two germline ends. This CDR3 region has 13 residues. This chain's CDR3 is CASRTGKNYGYTF. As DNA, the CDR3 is TGTGCCAGTAGAACAGGGAAGAACTATGGCTACACCTTC.

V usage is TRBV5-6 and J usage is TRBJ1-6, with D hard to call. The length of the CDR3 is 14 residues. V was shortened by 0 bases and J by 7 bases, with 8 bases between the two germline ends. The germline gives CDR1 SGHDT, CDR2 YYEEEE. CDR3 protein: CASSLDSSNSPLHF. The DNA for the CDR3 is TGTGCCAGCAGCTTGGACAGCTCAAATTCACCCCTCCACTTT.

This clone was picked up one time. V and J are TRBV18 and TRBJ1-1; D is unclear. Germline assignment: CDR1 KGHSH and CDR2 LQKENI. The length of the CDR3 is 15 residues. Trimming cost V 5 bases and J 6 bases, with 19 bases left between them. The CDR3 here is CASSSLQLGDSEAFF. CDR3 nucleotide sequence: TGTGCCAGCTCATCCCTACAACTAGGTGATTCTGAAGCTTTCTTT.

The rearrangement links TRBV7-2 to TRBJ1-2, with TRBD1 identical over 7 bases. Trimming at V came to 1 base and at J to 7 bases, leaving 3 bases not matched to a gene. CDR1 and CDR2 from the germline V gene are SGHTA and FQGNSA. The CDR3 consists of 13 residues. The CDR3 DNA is TGTGCCAGCAGCTTAGTCGCAGGGGGTGGCTACACCTTC. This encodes CASSLVAGGGYTF.

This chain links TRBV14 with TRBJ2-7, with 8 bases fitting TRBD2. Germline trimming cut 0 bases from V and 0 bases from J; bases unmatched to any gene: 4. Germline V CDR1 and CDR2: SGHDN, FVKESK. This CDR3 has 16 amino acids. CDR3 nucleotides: TGTGCCAGCAGCCAAGAACGGGGGGGTTTCTCCTACGAGCAGTACTTC. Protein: CASSQERGGFSYEQYF.

The CDR3 spells CASSLVPAGNTDTQYF. In DNA form, the CDR3 reads TGCGCCAGCAGCTTGGTACCCGCGGGGAACACAGATACGCAGTATTTT. V usage is TRBV5-1 and J usage is TRBJ2-3, with D possibly TRBD2 on 6 matching bases. The CDR3 spans 16 residues. The germline V and J ends were trimmed by 0 bases and 2 bases, with 13 bases remaining between them. In germline, CDR1 is SGHRS, CDR2 YFSETQ.

The CDR3 sequence is CAISGGEGALDTQYF. In nucleotides, the CDR3 is TGTGCCATCAGTGGGGGTGAGGGGGCCTTAGATACGCAGTATTTT. The rearrangement links TRBV10-3 to TRBJ2-3; 7 bases align to TRBD1. The CDR3 is 15 amino acids. The J segment lost 5 bases and the V segment lost 4 bases, leaving 9 bases of the junction unmatched. CDR1 and CDR2 (germline): ENHRY, SYGVKD.

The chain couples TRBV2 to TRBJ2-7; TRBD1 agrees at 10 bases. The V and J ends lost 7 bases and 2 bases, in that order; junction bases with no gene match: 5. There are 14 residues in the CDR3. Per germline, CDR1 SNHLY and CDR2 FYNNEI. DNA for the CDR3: TGTGCCAGCAACGGACAGGGGGTGACCTACGAGCAGTACTTC. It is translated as CASNGQGVTYEQYF. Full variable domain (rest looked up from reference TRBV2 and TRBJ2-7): EPEVTQTPSHQVTQMGQEVILRCVPISNHLYFYWYRQILGQKVEFLVSFYNNEISEKSEIFDDQFSVERPDGSNFTLKIRSTKLEDSAMYFCASNGQGVTYEQYFGPGTRLTVT.

The CDR3 is CASSPKGTSGGHYNEQFF. DNA of the CDR3: TGCGCCAGCAGCCCGAAAGGGACTAGCGGGGGCCACTACAATGAGCAGTTCTTC. The V call is TRBV5-1, the J call TRBJ2-1; 14 bases are shared with TRBD2. From germline, CDR1 is SGHRS and CDR2 YFSETQ. This CDR3 spans 18 amino acids. Unmatched junction bases numbered 9, after V lost 4 bases and J lost 3 bases.

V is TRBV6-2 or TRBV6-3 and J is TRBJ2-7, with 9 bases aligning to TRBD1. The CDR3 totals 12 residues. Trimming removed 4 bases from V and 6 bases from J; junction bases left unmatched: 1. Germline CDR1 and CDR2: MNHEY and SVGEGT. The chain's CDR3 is CASSWDRVEQYF. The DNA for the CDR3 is TGTGCCAGCAGTTGGGACAGGGTCGAGCAGTACTTC.

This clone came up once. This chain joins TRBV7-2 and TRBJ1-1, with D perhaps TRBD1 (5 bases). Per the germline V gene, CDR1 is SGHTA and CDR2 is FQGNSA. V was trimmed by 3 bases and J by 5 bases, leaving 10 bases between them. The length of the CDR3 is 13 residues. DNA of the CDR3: TGTGCCAGCAGCTTTCAGGGAGGAACTGAAGCTTTCTTT. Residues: CASSFQGGTEAFF.

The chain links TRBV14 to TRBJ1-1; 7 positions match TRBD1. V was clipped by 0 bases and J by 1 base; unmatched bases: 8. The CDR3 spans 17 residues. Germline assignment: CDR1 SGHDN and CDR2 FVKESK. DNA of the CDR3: TGTGCCAGCAGCCAAGAAAAGAAGGACAGGTGGAACACTGAAGCTTTCTTT. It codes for CASSQEKKDRWNTEAFF.

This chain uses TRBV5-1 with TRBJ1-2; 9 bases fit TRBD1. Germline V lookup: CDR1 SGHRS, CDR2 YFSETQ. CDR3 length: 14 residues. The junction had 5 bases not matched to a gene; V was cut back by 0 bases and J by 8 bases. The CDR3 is CASSLGQGDVGYTF. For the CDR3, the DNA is TGCGCCAGCAGCTTGGGACAGGGGGACGTAGGCTACACCTTC.

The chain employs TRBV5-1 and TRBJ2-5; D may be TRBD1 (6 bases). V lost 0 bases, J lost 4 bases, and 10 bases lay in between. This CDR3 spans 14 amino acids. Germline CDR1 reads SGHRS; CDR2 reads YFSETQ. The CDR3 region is CASSLAGARETQYF. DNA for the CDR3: TGCGCCAGCAGCTTGGCAGGGGCTCGAGAGACCCAGTACTTC.

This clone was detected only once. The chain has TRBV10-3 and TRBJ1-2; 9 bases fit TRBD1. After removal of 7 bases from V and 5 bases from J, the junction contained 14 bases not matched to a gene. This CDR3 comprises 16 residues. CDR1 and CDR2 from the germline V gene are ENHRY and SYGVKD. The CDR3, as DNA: TGTGCCATCACCCCTGGACAGGGGACCGGGGGGTATGGCTACACCTTC. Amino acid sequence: CAITPGQGTGGYGYTF.

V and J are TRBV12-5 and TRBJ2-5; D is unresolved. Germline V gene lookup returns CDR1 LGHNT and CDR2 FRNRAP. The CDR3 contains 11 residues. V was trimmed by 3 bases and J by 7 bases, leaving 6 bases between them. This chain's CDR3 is CASGLDRTQYF. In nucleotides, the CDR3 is TGTGCTAGTGGTTTAGATAGGACCCAGTACTTC.

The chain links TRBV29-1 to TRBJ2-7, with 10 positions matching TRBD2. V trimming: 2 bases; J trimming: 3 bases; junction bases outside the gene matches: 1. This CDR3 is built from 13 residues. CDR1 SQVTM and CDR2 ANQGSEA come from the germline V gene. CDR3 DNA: TGCAGCGTTGAAACTAGCGGGGACTACGAGCAGTACTTC. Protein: CSVETSGDYEQYF.

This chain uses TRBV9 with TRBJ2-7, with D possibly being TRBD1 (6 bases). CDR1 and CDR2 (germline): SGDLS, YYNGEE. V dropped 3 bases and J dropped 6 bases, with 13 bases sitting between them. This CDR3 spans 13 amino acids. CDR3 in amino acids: CASSEHTGREQYF. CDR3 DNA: TGTGCCAGCAGCGAACACACAGGGCGCGAGCAGTACTTC.

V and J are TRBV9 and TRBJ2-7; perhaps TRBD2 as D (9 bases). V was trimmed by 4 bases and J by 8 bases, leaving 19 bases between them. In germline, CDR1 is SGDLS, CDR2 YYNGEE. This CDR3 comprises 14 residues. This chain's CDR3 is CASSTRQGTSKQYF. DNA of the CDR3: TGTGCCAGCAGCACCAGACAGGGGACTAGCAAGCAGTACTTC.

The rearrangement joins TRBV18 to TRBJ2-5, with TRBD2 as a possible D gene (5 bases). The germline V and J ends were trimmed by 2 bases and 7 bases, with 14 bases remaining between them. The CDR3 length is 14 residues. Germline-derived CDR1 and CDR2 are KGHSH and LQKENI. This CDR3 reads CASSPRELGGTQYF. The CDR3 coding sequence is TGTGCCAGCTCACCAAGGGAACTCGGAGGGACCCAGTACTTC.

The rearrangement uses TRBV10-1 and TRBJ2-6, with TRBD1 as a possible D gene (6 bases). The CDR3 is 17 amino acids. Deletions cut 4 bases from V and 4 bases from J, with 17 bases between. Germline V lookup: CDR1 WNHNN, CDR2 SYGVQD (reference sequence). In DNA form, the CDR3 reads TGCGCCAGCAGTGTTGGCCAGGGGCATCCAGGGGCCAACGTCCTGACTTTC. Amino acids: CASSVGQGHPGANVLTF.

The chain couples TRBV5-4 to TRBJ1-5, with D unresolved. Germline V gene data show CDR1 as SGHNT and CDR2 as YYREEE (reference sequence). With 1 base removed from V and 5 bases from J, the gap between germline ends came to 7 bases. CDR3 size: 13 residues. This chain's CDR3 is CASSLNPDQPQHF. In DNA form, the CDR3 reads TGTGCCAGCAGCTTGAACCCGGATCAGCCCCAGCATTTT.